The clone carrying this T cell receptor (beta chain) was observed a single time. The antigen is unknown. Per the germline V gene, CDR1 is DFQATT and CDR2 is SNEGSKA (reference sequence). This CDR3 has 13 residues. Trimming took 3 bases from V and 6 from J, leaving 15 bases between them. The method was immunoSEQ multiplex PCR; TCRdb's version includes in-frame clones alone and lacks a portion of them. The sample yields approximately 120,000 clones, around 87% seen once. This specimen comes from a study of T cell responses to AZD1222 COVID-19 vaccine. General study results and limits: There were mostly white British donors and more females than males, and clonal diversity was possibly underestimated.

Material: peripheral blood, obtained 28 days after the second AZD1222 dose. The chain recombines TRBV20-1 with TRBJ2-7, with unresolved D. The receptor was derived from an adult who received the AZD1222 COVID-19 vaccine. The DNA of the CDR3 is TGCAGTGCTAGTCGATTCGTGGTTCGCGAGCAGTACTTC. Translation: CSASRFVVREQYF.